The 21 T cell receptor beta chains below all came from one sample that was sequenced in a study of T cells in Graves' hyperthyroidism and ophthalmopathy. TCR beta CDR3 sequences were amplified from RNA transcripts. A set of HTBI primers served as the primers for a first-round RT-PCR of the TCR CDR3. TCRdb redid the calling of the multiplex PCR reads with MiXCR, one entry per CDR3 protein. The sample shows 550,000 to 650,000 distinct CDR3 sequences, roughly 14% of them seen only once. Sequenced: blood. The receptor source for this set is a woman in her twenties or thirties with Graves' hyperthyroidism that later progressed to Graves' ophthalmopathy.

This clonotype was detected many times. This chain connects TRBV7-2 to TRBJ2-7; D gene uncertain. V gave up 3 bases and J gave up 3 bases, with 12 bases separating them. The CDR3 spans 14 residues. In germline, CDR1 is SGHTA, CDR2 FQGNSA. This CDR3 reads CASSLRSDYYEQYF. The CDR3 DNA is TGTGCCAGCAGCTTGAGGTCCGATTACTACGAGCAGTACTTC. Drawing the rest from reference TRBV7-2 and TRBJ2-7, the complete variable domain is GAGVSQSPSNKVTEKGKDVELRCDPISGHTALYWYRQSLGQGLEFLIYFQGNSAPDKSGLPSDRFSAERTGGSVSTLTIQRTQQEDSAVYLCASSLRSDYYEQYFGPGTRLTVT.

There are a few counts of this clonotype. The V gene is TRBV9, the J gene TRBJ2-1; the match to TRBD2 covers 10 bases. Germline CDR1 is SGDLS and CDR2 is YYNGEE. V dropped 6 bases and J dropped 5; count of bases not matched to a gene: 8. CDR3 length equals 15 residues. CDR3 region: CASIELTSGNNEQFF. In DNA, the CDR3 is TGTGCCAGCATAGAATTAACTAGCGGGAACAATGAGCAGTTCTTC.

This clonotype has ten or more counts. V and J are TRBV12-3 or TRBV12-4 and TRBJ2-1; D perhaps matches TRBD2 (6 bases). Trimming cost V 3 bases and J 0 bases, with 12 bases left between them. The CDR3 extends over 16 amino acids. The CDR3 coding sequence is TGTGCCAGCAGTTTGGGGAGGCAGAGCTCCTACAATGAGCAGTTCTTC. Amino acids: CASSLGRQSSYNEQFF.

This clonotype was counted many times. The chain uses TRBV7-2 and TRBJ2-1, with TRBD2 identical over 7 bases. The V gene's germline CDR1 is SGHTA and CDR2 FQGNSA. V dropped 5 bases and J dropped 5; count of bases not matched to a gene: 6. CDR3 length equals 14 residues. CDR3 sequence: CASSRGVGDNEQFF. CDR3 bases: TGTGCCAGCAGCCGGGGGGTCGGAGACAATGAGCAGTTCTTC.

This clonotype was observed a few times. This rearrangement joins TRBV10-1 to TRBJ2-7, with 11 bases matching TRBD2. V was pared by 5 bases and J by 3 bases, with 3 bases of the junction left unmatched. The CDR3 is 14 amino acids. Germline CDR1 reads WNHNN; CDR2 reads SYGVQD (reference sequence). The CDR3 region is CASSTSGSVYEQYF. CDR3 DNA sequence: TGCGCCAGCAGTACTAGCGGGAGCGTCTACGAGCAGTACTTC.

Ten or more counts support this clonotype. The gene calls are TRBV12-3 or TRBV12-4 and TRBJ2-1, with D perhaps assigned TRBD1 or TRBD2 (5 bases each). This CDR3 spans 18 amino acids. Trimming shortened V by 3 bases and J by 6 bases, and 24 bases separated the two germline ends. In DNA, the CDR3 is TGTGCCAGCAGTTTTCCGTGGGGACGTCACATTGGACTCAATGAGCAGTTCTTC. Its protein is CASSFPWGRHIGLNEQFF.

J is TRBJ2-2 and V is TRBV28; TRBD2 aligns across 9 bases. The CDR3 is 13 residues long. Germline CDR1 is MDHEN and CDR2 is SYDVKM. The CDR3 coding sequence is TGTACAGTTCAGCGGGGGGTCACCGGGGAGCTGTTTTTT. Translated: CTVQRGVTGELFF.

The gene calls are TRBV28 and TRBJ1-5, with D possibly being TRBD1 (6 bases). The germline V gene encodes CDR1 MDHEN and CDR2 SYDVKM. The V gene lost 5 bases and the J gene lost 0 bases, with 14 bases spanning the gap. The CDR3 runs to 16 residues. The CDR3 DNA sequence: TGTGCCAGCAGTGTACCCGGGACACCTAGCAATCAGCCCCAGCATTTT. It is translated as CASSVPGTPSNQPQHF.

The chain uses TRBV20-1 and TRBJ2-3; the D is unclear. Germline loops: CDR1 DFQATT, CDR2 SNEGSKA (reference sequence). This CDR3 has 14 amino acids. The chain's CDR3 is CSAGPTAGTDTQYF. The DNA for the CDR3 is TGCAGCGCCGGCCCCACCGCGGGCACAGATACGCAGTATTTT.

The genes are TRBV24-1 and TRBJ1-4, with 8 bases matching TRBD1. Trimming at V came to 3 bases and at J to 8 bases, leaving 7 bases not matched to a gene. Germline V gene lookup returns CDR1 KGHDR and CDR2 SFDVKD. The CDR3 loop spans 15 amino acids. Written as DNA, the CDR3 is TGTGCCACCAGTGATGGCGGGACAGGTGAGGAAAAACTGTTTTTT. Protein: CATSDGGTGEEKLFF.

This clonotype was seen repeatedly, ten times or more. This chain connects TRBV19 to TRBJ1-2, with 8 bases matching TRBD1. Germline CDR1 and CDR2: LNHDA and SQIVND (reference sequence). V trimming: 5 bases; J trimming: 5 bases; junction bases outside the gene matches: 13. The CDR3 contains 16 residues. DNA of the CDR3: TGTGCCAGTAGTGATCGGTCCGGGACAGGCCTATATGGCTACACCTTC. This sequence encodes CASSDRSGTGLYGYTF.

This clonotype has at least ten counts. J is TRBJ1-2 and V is TRBV28, with 7 positions matching TRBD1. Germline CDR1 is MDHEN and CDR2 is SYDVKM. This CDR3 is built from 13 residues. After removal of 8 bases from V and 2 bases from J, the junction contained 5 bases not matched to a gene. CDR3 loop: CASHEGQNYGYTF. As DNA, the CDR3 is TGTGCCAGCCATGAGGGACAGAACTATGGCTACACCTTC.

This clonotype was picked up a small number of times. The chain is built from TRBV5-6 and TRBJ2-7; either TRBD1 or TRBD2 may supply D (5 bases each). There are 13 residues in the CDR3. The V and J ends lost 4 bases and 3 bases respectively, with 11 bases between them. Germline values: CDR1 SGHDT, CDR2 YYEEEE. For the CDR3, the DNA is TGTGCCAGCAGCGGGGGAAACGTCTACGAGCAGTACTTC. Encoded protein: CASSGGNVYEQYF.

This clonotype has only a few counts. This chain joins TRBV5-1 and TRBJ2-3; possibly TRBD1 for D (6 bases). Germline V gene lookup returns CDR1 SGHRS and CDR2 YFSETQ. Deletions cut 6 bases from V and 0 bases from J, with 14 bases between. This CDR3 is 15 amino acids long. The CDR3 region is CASTSRGGSTDTQYF. The CDR3 DNA reads as TGCGCCAGCACCTCCCGAGGGGGAAGCACAGATACGCAGTATTTT.

The V call is TRBV11-2, the J call TRBJ1-2; a weak D match, TRBD1 (5 bases). This CDR3 has 15 residues. CDR1 and CDR2 (germline): SGHAT, FQNNGV. V lost 5 bases and J lost 7, with 20 bases in between. Here the CDR3 DNA reads TGTGCCAGCAGCACCGGGGACGCCCCCGGGCTTGGCTACACCTTC. It translates to CASSTGDAPGLGYTF.

A word on this clonotype: A much larger clone differs by one base, so this may be a read error. The gene calls are TRBV6-2 or TRBV6-3 and TRBJ1-1; 8 bases agree with TRBD1. The CDR3 sequence is 11 residues long. Looked up from germline, CDR1 is MNHEY and CDR2 is SVGEGT. V lost 2 bases to trimming and J lost 10 bases; unmatched junction nucleotides: 0. CDR3 DNA sequence: TGTGCCAGCAGTTACCAGGGGGCAGCTTTCTTT. Residues: CASSYQGAAFF.

This clonotype was seen at least ten times. This chain joins TRBV28 and TRBJ2-7; D unclear. The CDR3 consists of 13 residues. Germline loops: CDR1 MDHEN, CDR2 SYDVKM. Trimming stripped 6 bases from V and 2 bases from J, with 11 bases between. The CDR3 region is CASSVTGPYEQYF. The CDR3 region has the DNA TGTGCCAGCAGCGTGACCGGTCCCTACGAGCAGTACTTC. Full variable domain (remainder filled in from reference TRBV28 and TRBJ2-7): DVKVTQSSRYLVKRTGEKVFLECVQDMDHENMFWYRQDPGLGLRLIYFSYDVKMKEKGDIPEGYSVSREKKERFSLILESASTNQTSMYLCASSVTGPYEQYFGPGTRLTVT.

This clonotype was detected only a few times. This CDR3 fails to terminate in the conserved phenylalanine or tryptophan, so it likely reflects a read error. The rearrangement uses TRBV7-2 and TRBJ1-3; the D is unclear. The length of the CDR3 is 13 residues. CDR1 is SGHTA, CDR2 FQGNSA, per germline. V was trimmed by 1 base and J by 4 bases, leaving 5 bases between them. CDR3 coding DNA: TGTGCCAGCAGCTTAGGGAAGGGAAACACCATATATCTT. Its protein is CASSLGKGNTIYL.

V and J are TRBV7-9 and TRBJ1-1, with a possible D match to TRBD1 (6 bases). The germline gives CDR1 SEHNR, CDR2 FQNEAQ (reference sequence). The length of the CDR3 is 15 residues. The V and J ends lost 3 bases and 7 bases respectively, with 18 bases between them. CDR3 bases: TGTGCCAGCAGCTTTACTTCAGGGGCTTTTGGTGAAGCTTTCTTT. Protein sequence: CASSFTSGAFGEAFF.

This clonotype was picked up a small number of times. The V call is TRBV9, the J call TRBJ1-3; 8 positions match TRBD1. The CDR3 length is 15 residues. Germline lookup yields CDR1 SGDLS and CDR2 YYNGEE. V trimming: 3 bases; J trimming: 4 bases; junction bases outside the gene matches: 6. The CDR3 spells CASSASGQEGNTIYF. CDR3 in DNA: TGTGCCAGCAGCGCCTCGGGACAGGAGGGAAACACCATATATTTT.

This clonotype has just a few counts. It may be a read error: a sequence one base away is much more abundant. The rearrangement links TRBV28 to TRBJ1-2, with D maybe TRBD1 (6 bases). This CDR3 spans 15 amino acids. CDR1 is MDHEN and CDR2 is SYDVKM in the germline V gene. The V and J ends lost 5 bases and 2 bases respectively, with 15 bases between them. This chain's CDR3 is CASSTTGTSNYGYTF. In DNA form, the CDR3 reads TGTGCCAGCAGTACGACCGGGACAAGCAACTATGGCTACACCTTC.